This T cell receptor (beta chain) was profiled in a study of T cell repertoires in aging, cancer and after chemotherapy. Study-level information: Clear clonal overlap appeared across healthy donor samples taken over several months to years. Study findings and constraints: Compared with age-matched healthy donors, untreated hematological or solid cancer patients showed higher blood TCR clonality.

Amplification of TCR beta used genomic DNA extracted from peripheral blood. V lost 1 base, J lost 2 bases, and 6 bases lay in between. The length of the CDR3 is 14 residues. From germline, CDR1 is SGHAT and CDR2 FQNNGV. By share of the sample, this clonotype is medium-sized (0.01 to 0.1%). Antigen unknown. Multiplex touch-down PCR with TRB-A/B primers amplified rearranged V-D-J TRB sequences. TCRdb re-called the multiplex PCR reads with MiXCR, one entry per CDR3 protein. The sample includes about 6,200 distinct CDR3 sequences, 25% to 30% of them seen just once. V is TRBV11-2 and J is TRBJ2-1; possibly TRBD2 for D (5 bases). The sample was blood. This TCR was recovered from a human donor in good health. The chain's CDR3 is CASSLAGAYNEQFF. The CDR3 DNA sequence: TGTGCCAGCAGCTTAGCCGGGGCCTACAATGAGCAGTTCTTC.